This is a list of T cell receptor beta chains from one sample in a study of blood T cell repertoires in COVID-19. TCRdb's copy holds only in-frame clones and misses some; the assay was immunoSEQ multiplex PCR. The sample contains about 230,000 clones, 70% to 90% of which appear only once. The material sequenced was PBMCs or T cells enriched from blood (not recorded which). These TCRs come from a man in his thirties or forties who had recovered from COVID-19. CDR3s include the opening cysteine and the closing phenylalanine or tryptophan. Fields, in order: D gene, V gene, J gene, clone size, CDR3 DNA, CDR3 protein. D genes are given only for firm matches. Clone sizes are given selectively: once, few, many, or a class where the clone is expanded.

TRBD1,TRBV11-2,TRBJ2-3,.,TGTGCCAGCAGCACCGGACAGGGGGCGAAATGGGATACGCAGTATTTT,CASSTGQGAKWDTQYF
TRBD1,TRBV19,TRBJ2-2,.,TGTGCCAGTAGCCCAACCAAAGACAGGGTATCGAACACCGGGGAGCTGTTTTTT,CASSPTKDRVSNTGELFF
TRBD1,TRBV19,TRBJ1-2,once,TGTGCCAGTAGTCTCGACAGGGAGTATGGCTACACCTTC,CASSLDREYGYTF
TRBD1,TRBV2,TRBJ1-5,.,TGTGCCAGCACCGTACAGGGGGAGTTTCAGCCCCAGCATTTT,CASTVQGEFQPQHF
TRBD2,TRBV11-2,TRBJ2-5,.,TGTGCCAGCAGCTTAGGCGTCGGTTGGCGGGAGGGCCACGAGACCCAGTACTTC,CASSLGVGWREGHETQYF
.,TRBV6-5,TRBJ1-1,.,TGTGCCAGCAGTTACGACAACCCGAACACTGAAGCTTTCTTT,CASSYDNPNTEAFF
.,TRBV21-1,TRBJ2-7,once,TGTGCCAGCAGCAAAGGTCAGACCTACGAGCAGTACTTC,CASSKGQTYEQYF
.,TRBV25-1,TRBJ1-1,.,TGTGCCTCGAGCGGGTACATGAACACTGAAGCTTTCTTT,CASSGYMNTEAFF
.,TRBV5-1,TRBJ1-3,.,TGCGCCAGCAGCTTCGCAGGGGTAGGAAACACCATATATTTT,CASSFAGVGNTIYF
.,TRBV6-1,TRBJ1-5,.,TGTGCCAGCAGTGAGGTGGACAACGTAAGCCAGCCCCAGCATTTT,CASSEVDNVSQPQHF
TRBD1,TRBV30,TRBJ1-4,.,TGTGCCTGGGACAGGGGGTTCCTAACAACTAATGAAAAACTGTTTTTT,CAWDRGFLTTNEKLFF
.,TRBV7-8,TRBJ2-7,.,TGTGCCAGCAGCTTAGGGCGGGGCCGGGTCTACGAGCAGTACTTC,CASSLGRGRVYEQYF
TRBD2,TRBV18,TRBJ2-3,few,TGTGCCAGCTCACCCCCCGGGACTATTACAGATACGCAGTATTTT,CASSPPGTITDTQYF
.,TRBV7-2,TRBJ2-1,.,TGTGCCAGCAGCTTAGCAGGGGTAGAGTACAATGAGCAGTTCTTC,CASSLAGVEYNEQFF
TRBD2,TRBV5-4,TRBJ2-1,.,TGTGCCAGCAGTGCTCCGGGACTAGCGGGAGTTGAGCAGTTCTTC,CASSAPGLAGVEQFF
.,TRBV5-1,TRBJ2-1,.,TGCGCCAGCAGCACCCCTGGGGGGAATGAGCAGTTCTTC,CASSTPGGNEQFF
.,TRBV6-5,TRBJ1-5,.,TGTGCCAGCAGTTCCGGGTCAATCCTAGTATATCAGCCCCAGCATTTT,CASSSGSILVYQPQHF
.,TRBV6-6,TRBJ1-2,.,TGTGCCAGCAGTCGAAACAGGGTACTCCCATCTAACTATGGCTACACCTTC,CASSRNRVLPSNYGYTF
.,TRBV28,TRBJ1-6,.,TGTGCCAGCAGACCCGGGACTCACACCCAGGGCCTCCACTTT,CASRPGTHTQGLHF
.,TRBV3-1/TRBV3-2,TRBJ1-1,.,TGTGCCAGCAGCGAACCAGGGGTCCGCACTGAAGCTTTCTTT,CASSEPGVRTEAFF
.,TRBV6-6,TRBJ1-5,.,TGTGCCAGCAGTTACCAGGGTAGTGGCGGCAATCAGCCCCAGCATTTT,CASSYQGSGGNQPQHF
.,TRBV24-1,TRBJ1-5,.,TGTGCCACCAGTACGCCAGGGAATCAGCCCCAGCATTTT,CATSTPGNQPQHF